Presented here are 10 T cell receptor beta chains from one specimen sequenced in a study of blood T cell repertoires in COVID-19. Produced via immunoSEQ multiplex PCR; TCRdb's table is partial and in-frame only. This table holds roughly 270,000 clones, 65% to 90% found once. The material sequenced was peripheral blood. These receptors all stem from a man aged 50-59 years with active or convalescent COVID-19.

This clone showed up just a few times. CDR3 sequence: CATQVGAGANVLTF. The DNA for the CDR3 is TGTGCCACCCAAGTGGGAGCCGGGGCCAACGTCCTGACTTTC. The J gene is TRBJ2-6, the V gene TRBV19, with D perhaps matching TRBD2 (5 bases). Trimming took off 10 bases at V and 4 bases at J, with 14 bases between the two ends. The length of the CDR3 is 14 residues. Germline assignment: CDR1 LNHDA and CDR2 SQIVND (reference sequence). Full variable domain (outside the CDR3, taken from reference TRBV19 and TRBJ2-6): DGGITQSPKYLFRKEGQNVTLSCEQNLNHDAMYWYRQDPGQGLRLIYYSQIVNDFQKGDIAEGYSVSREKKESFPLTVTSAQKNPTAFYLCATQVGAGANVLTFGAGSRLTVL.

CDR3 coding DNA: TGTGCCAGCAGTTTATATGGACAGGGCCGTGGAGTAAGAAACTATGGCTACACCTTC. It specifies CASSLYGQGRGVRNYGYTF. The chain combines TRBV27 with TRBJ1-2, with TRBD1 matching 8 bases. The J segment lost 2 bases and the V segment lost 1 base, leaving 15 bases of the junction unmatched. Germline V lookup: CDR1 MNHEY, CDR2 SMNVEV (reference sequence). This CDR3 contains 19 residues.

The J gene is TRBJ1-1, the V gene TRBV5-4; TRBD1 might be the D (5 bases). The CDR3 consists of 13 residues. V lost 4 bases and J 4 bases, leaving 11 bases between the germline ends. Germline V gives CDR1 SGHNT, CDR2 YYREEE (reference sequence). The CDR3 DNA follows: TGTGCCAGCAGCCTGTTCGGGGGCACTGAAGCTTTCTTT. It specifies CASSLFGGTEAFF.

J is TRBJ2-7 and V is TRBV6-5; perhaps TRBD1 as D (6 bases). Germline V gives CDR1 MNHEY, CDR2 SVGAGI. Trimming removed 4 bases from V and 9 bases from J, with 19 bases in between. The CDR3 is 14 residues long. CDR3 sequence reads: CASSSGQPPKSQYF. The CDR3 DNA sequence: TGTGCCAGCAGTTCGGGACAACCCCCTAAATCGCAGTACTTC.

The chain joins TRBV29-1 to TRBJ1-1; D gene ambiguous. V dropped 8 bases and J dropped 1 base, with 8 bases sitting between them. Germline values: CDR1 SQVTM, CDR2 ANQGSEA. The CDR3 consists of 11 residues. CDR3 sequence: CSFRTNTEAFF. In nucleotides, the CDR3 is TGCAGCTTTAGAACGAACACTGAAGCTTTCTTT.

V usage is TRBV2 and J usage is TRBJ2-1; no definite D call. Germline loops: CDR1 SNHLY, CDR2 FYNNEI. V dropped 2 bases and J dropped 0 bases, with 8 bases sitting between them. This CDR3 is built from 15 residues. The chain's CDR3 is CASSETVGSYNEQFF. CDR3 sequence (DNA): TGTGCCAGCAGTGAAACAGTTGGCTCCTACAATGAGCAGTTCTTC.

The chain couples TRBV19 to TRBJ1-6; 8 nucleotides agree with TRBD1. From germline, CDR1 is LNHDA and CDR2 SQIVND (reference sequence). V lost 8 bases, J lost 8 bases, and 11 bases stayed unmatched. The CDR3 spans 15 residues. This CDR3 is CASSNYGQGDSPLHF. CDR3 in DNA: TGTGCCAGTTCGAACTACGGACAGGGAGATTCACCCCTCCACTTT.

J is TRBJ2-4 and V is TRBV19; TRBD1 matches 9 bases. There are 11 residues in the CDR3. The germline CDR1 and CDR2 sequences are LNHDA and SQIVND (reference sequence). Trimming removed 9 bases from V and 14 bases from J; junction bases left unmatched: 8. CDR3 amino acids: CASPRRDREYF. CDR3 in DNA: TGTGCCAGCCCCCGGAGGGACAGGGAGTACTTC.

The rearrangement uses TRBV5-1 and TRBJ1-3, with 8 bases fitting TRBD1. Germline trimming cut 4 bases from V and 1 base from J; bases unmatched to any gene: 1. CDR1 is SGHRS and CDR2 is YFSETQ in the germline V gene. The CDR3 sequence is 14 residues long. The CDR3, as DNA: TGCGCCAGCAGCGGACAGGGATCTGGAAACACCATATATTTT. Translated, it gives CASSGQGSGNTIYF.

The gene calls are TRBV7-6 and TRBJ1-3, with 8 nucleotides matching TRBD1. The CDR3 is 16 amino acids. The V and J ends lost 5 bases and 0 bases, in that order; junction bases with no gene match: 6. Per the germline V gene, CDR1 is SGHVS and CDR2 is FNYEAQ. The CDR3 protein is CASSPLTGGSGNTIYF. CDR3 nucleotides: TGTGCCAGCAGCCCATTAACAGGGGGCTCTGGAAACACCATATATTTT.